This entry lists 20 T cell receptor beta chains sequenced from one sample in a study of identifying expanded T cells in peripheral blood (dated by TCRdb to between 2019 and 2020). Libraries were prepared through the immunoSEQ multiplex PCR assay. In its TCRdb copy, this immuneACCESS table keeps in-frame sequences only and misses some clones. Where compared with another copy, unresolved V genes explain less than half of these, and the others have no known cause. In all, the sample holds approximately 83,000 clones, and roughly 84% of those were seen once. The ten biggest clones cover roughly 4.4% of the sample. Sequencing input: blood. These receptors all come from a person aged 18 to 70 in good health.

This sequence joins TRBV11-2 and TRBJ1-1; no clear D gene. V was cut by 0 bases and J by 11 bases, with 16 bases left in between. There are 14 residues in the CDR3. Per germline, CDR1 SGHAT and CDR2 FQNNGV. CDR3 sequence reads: CASSLEPGVLGAFF. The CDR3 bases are TGTGCCAGCAGCTTAGAGCCCGGGGTTTTGGGGGCTTTCTTT.

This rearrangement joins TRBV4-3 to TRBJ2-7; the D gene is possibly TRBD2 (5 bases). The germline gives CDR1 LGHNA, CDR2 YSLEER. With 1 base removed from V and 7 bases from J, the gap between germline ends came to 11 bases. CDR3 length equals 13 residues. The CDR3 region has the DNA TGCGCCAGCAGCCAAGGACGTAGCGCGGAGCAGTACTTC. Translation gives CASSQGRSAEQYF.

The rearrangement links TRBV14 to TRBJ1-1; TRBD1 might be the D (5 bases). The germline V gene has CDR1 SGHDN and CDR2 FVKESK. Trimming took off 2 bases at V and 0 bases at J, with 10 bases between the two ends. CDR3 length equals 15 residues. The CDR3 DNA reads TGTGCCAGCAGCCAACACCAGACAGTGAACACTGAAGCTTTCTTT. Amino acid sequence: CASSQHQTVNTEAFF.

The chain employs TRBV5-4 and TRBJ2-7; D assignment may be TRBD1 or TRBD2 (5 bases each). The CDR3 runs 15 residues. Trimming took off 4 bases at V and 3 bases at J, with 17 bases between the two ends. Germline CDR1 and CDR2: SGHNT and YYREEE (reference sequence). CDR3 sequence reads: CASSPGSGASYEQYF. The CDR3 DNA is TGTGCCAGCAGCCCCGGATCCGGGGCGAGCTACGAGCAGTACTTC.

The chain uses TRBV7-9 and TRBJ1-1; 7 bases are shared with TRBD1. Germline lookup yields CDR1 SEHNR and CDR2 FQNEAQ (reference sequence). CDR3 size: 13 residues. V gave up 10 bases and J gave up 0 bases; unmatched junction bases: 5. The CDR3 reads CATTTGVNTEAFF. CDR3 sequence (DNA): TGTGCCACAACCACAGGGGTGAACACTGAAGCTTTCTTT.

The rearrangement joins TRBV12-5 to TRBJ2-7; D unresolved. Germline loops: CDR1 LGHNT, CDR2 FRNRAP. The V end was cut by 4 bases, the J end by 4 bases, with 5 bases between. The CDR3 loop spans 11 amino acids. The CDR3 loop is CASGSRYEQYF. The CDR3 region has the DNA TGTGCTAGTGGTTCACGATACGAGCAGTACTTC.

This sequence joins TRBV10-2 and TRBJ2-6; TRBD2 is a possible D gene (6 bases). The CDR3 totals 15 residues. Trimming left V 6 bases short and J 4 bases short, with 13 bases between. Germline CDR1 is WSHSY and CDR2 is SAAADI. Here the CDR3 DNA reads TGCGCCAGCAGCTCCAGGGAGGCAGGGGCCAACGTCCTGACTTTC. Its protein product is CASSSREAGANVLTF.

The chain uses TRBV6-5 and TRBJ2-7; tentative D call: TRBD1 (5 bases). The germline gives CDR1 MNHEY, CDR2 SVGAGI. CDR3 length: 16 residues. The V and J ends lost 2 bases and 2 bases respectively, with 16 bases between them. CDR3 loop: CASSYGASPSPYEQYF. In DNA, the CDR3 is TGTGCCAGCAGTTACGGGGCGTCTCCGTCTCCCTACGAGCAGTACTTC.

The CDR3 nucleotides are TGTGCCAGCAGCCCCTTGAGCGATTGGGGCTACACCTTC. Translation: CASSPLSDWGYTF. This rearrangement joins TRBV14 to TRBJ1-2; D gene ambiguous. Per germline, CDR1 SGHDN and CDR2 FVKESK. The CDR3 extends over 13 amino acids. V lost 4 bases and J 8 bases, leaving 14 bases between the germline ends.

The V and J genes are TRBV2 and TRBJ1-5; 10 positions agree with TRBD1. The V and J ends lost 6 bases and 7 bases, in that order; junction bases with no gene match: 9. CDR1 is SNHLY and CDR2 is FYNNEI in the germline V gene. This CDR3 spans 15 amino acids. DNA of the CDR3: TGTGCCAGCAGCGCTGACAGGGGGCGTCAGCAGCCCCAGCATTTT. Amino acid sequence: CASSADRGRQQPQHF.

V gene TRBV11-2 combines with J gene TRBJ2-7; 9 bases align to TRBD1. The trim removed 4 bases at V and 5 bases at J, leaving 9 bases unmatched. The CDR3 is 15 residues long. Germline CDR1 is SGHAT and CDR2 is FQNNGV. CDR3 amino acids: CASSSLRDRVHEQYF. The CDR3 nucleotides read TGTGCCAGCAGCTCCCTCCGGGACAGGGTGCACGAGCAGTACTTC.

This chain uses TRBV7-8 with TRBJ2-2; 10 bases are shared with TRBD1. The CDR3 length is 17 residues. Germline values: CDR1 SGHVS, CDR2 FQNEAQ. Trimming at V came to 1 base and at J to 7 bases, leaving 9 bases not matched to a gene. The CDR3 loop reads CASSLGRQGASYGELFF. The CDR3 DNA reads TGTGCCAGCAGCTTAGGACGACAGGGGGCATCTTACGGGGAGCTGTTTTTT.

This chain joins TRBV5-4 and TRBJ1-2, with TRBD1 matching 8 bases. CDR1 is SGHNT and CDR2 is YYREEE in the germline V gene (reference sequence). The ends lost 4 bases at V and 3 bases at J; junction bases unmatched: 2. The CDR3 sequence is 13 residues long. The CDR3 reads CASSPTGDYGYTF. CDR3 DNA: TGTGCCAGCAGCCCGACAGGGGACTATGGCTACACCTTC.

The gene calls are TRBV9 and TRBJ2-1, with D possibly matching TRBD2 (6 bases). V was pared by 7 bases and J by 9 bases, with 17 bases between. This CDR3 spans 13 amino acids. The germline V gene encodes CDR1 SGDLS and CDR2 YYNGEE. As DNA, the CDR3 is TGTGCCAGCCAGACGGTCCTGGGGGGTGAGCAGTTCTTC. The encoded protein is CASQTVLGGEQFF.

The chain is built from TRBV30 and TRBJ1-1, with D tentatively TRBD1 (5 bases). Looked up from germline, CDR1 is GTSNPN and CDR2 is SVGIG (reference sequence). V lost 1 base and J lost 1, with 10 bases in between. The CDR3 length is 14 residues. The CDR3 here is CAWSAGFGNTEAFF. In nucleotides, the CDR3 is TGTGCCTGGAGTGCAGGGTTTGGGAACACTGAAGCTTTCTTT.

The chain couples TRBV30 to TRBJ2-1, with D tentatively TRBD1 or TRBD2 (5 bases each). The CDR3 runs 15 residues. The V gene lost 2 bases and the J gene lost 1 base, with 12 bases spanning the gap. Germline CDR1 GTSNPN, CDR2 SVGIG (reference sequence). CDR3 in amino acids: CAWSWAGRSYNEQFF. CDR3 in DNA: TGTGCCTGGAGTTGGGCAGGGAGATCCTACAATGAGCAGTTCTTC.

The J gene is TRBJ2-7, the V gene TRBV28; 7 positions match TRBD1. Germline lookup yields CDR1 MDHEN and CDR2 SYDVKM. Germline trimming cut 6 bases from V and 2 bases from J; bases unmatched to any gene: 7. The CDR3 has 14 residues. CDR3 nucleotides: TGTGCCAGCAGAACCGGGACAGTGACCTACGAGCAGTACTTC. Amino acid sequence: CASRTGTVTYEQYF.

The CDR3 loop is CAWSALRHWTVTRVGNYEQYF. CDR3 nucleotides: TGTGCCTGGAGTGCTTTACGACATTGGACAGTCACCCGTGTGGGAAACTACGAGCAGTACTTC. The chain carries TRBV30 and TRBJ2-7; D perhaps matches TRBD1 (6 bases). V lost 1 base and J 3 bases, leaving 34 bases between the germline ends. This CDR3 comprises 21 residues. The germline V gene encodes CDR1 GTSNPN and CDR2 SVGIG (reference sequence).

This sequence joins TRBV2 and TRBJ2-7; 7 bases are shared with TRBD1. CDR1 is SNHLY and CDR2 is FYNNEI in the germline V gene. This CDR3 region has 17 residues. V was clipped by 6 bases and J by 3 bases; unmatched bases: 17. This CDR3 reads CASSARQGKIGSYEQYF. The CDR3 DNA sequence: TGTGCCAGCAGCGCGAGACAGGGCAAGATTGGGAGCTACGAGCAGTACTTC.

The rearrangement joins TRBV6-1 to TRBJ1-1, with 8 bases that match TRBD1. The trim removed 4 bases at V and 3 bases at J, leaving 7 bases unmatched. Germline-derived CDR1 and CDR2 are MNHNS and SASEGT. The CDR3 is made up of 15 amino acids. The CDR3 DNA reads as TGTGCCAGCAGTGCGGCAGGGGGCAGTGACACTGAAGCTTTCTTT. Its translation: CASSAAGGSDTEAFF.